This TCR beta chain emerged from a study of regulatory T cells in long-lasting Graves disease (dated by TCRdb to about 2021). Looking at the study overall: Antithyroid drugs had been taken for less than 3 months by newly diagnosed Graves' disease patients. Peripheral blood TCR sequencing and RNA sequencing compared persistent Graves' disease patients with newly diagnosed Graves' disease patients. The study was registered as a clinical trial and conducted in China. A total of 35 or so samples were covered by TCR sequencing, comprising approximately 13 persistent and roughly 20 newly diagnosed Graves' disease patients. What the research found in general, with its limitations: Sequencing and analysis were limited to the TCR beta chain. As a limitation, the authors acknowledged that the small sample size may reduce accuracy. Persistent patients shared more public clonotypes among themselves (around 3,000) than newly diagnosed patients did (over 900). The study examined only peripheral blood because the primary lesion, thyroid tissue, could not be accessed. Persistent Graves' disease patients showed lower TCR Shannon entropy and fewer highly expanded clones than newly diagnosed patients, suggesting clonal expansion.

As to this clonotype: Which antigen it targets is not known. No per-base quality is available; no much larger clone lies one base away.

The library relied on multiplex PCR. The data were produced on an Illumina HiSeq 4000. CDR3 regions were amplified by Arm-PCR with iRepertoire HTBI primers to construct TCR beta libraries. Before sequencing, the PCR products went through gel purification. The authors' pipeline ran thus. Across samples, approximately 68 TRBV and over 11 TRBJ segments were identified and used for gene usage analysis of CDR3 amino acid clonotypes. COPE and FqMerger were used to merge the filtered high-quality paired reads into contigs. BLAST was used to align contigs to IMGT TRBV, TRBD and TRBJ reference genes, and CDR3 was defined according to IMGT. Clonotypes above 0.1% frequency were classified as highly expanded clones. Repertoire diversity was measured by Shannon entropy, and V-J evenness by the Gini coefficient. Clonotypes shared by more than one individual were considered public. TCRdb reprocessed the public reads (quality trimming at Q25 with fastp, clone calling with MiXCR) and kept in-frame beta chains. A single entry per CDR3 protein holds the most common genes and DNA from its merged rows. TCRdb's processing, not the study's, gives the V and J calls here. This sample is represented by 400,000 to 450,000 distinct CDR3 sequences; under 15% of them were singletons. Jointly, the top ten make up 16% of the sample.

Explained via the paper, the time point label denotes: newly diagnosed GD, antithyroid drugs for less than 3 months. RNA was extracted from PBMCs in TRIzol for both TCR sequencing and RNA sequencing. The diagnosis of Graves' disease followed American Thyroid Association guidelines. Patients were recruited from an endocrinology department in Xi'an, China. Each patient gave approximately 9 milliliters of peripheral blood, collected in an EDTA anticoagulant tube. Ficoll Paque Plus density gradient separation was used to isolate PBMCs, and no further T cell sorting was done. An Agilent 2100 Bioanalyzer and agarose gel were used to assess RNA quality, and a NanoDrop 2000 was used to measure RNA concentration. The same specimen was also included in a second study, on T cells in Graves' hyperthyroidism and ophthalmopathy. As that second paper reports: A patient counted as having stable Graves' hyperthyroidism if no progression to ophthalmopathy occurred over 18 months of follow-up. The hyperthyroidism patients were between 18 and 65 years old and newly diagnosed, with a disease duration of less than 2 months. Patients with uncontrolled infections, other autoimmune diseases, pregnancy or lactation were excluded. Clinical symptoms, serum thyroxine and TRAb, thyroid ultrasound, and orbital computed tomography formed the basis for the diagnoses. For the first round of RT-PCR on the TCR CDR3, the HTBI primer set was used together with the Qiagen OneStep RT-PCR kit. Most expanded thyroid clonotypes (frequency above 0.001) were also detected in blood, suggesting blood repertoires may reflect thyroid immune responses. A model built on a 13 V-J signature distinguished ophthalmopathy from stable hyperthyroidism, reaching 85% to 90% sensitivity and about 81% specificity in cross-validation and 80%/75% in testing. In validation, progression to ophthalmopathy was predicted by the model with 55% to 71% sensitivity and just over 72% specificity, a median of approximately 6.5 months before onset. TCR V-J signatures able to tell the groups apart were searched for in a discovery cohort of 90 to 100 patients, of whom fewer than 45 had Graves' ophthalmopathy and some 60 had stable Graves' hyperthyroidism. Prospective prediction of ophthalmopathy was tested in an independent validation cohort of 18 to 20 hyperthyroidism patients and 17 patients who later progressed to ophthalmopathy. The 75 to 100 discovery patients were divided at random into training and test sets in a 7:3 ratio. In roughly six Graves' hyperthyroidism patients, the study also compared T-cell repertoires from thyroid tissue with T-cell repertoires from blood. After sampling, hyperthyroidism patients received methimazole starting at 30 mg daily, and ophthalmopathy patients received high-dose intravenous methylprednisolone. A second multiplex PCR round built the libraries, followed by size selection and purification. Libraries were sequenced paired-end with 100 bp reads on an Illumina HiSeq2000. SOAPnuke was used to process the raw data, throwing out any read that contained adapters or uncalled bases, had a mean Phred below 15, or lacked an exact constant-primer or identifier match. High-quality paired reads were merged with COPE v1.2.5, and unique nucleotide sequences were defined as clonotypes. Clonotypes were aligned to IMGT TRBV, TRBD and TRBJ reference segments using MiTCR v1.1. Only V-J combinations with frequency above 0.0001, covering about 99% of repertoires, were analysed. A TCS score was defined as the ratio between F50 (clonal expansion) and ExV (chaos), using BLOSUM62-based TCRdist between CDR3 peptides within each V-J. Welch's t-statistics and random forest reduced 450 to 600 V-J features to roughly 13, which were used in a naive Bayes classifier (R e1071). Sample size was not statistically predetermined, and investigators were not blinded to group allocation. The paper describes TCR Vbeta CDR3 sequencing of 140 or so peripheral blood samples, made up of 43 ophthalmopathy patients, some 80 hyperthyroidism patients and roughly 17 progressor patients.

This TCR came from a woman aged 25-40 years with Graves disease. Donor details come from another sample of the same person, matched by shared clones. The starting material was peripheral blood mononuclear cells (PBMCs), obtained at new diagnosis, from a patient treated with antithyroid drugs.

The bases are TGCGCCAGCAGCCAAGTTGGGCGGGAGGCCACCACAGATACGCAGTATTTT. This sequence encodes CASSQVGREATTDTQYF. The chain uses TRBV4-1 and TRBJ2-3; 8 bases in the junction line up with TRBD2. The germline V gene gives CDR1 as MGHRA and CDR2 as YSYEKL. For this chain, trimming is 1 base at the V end and 2 bases at the J end, and the number of junction bases without a gene match is 8. The CDR3 numbers 17 residues from cysteine through phenylalanine. Solely the CDR3 DNA is kept, with 51 bases framed from the first base.